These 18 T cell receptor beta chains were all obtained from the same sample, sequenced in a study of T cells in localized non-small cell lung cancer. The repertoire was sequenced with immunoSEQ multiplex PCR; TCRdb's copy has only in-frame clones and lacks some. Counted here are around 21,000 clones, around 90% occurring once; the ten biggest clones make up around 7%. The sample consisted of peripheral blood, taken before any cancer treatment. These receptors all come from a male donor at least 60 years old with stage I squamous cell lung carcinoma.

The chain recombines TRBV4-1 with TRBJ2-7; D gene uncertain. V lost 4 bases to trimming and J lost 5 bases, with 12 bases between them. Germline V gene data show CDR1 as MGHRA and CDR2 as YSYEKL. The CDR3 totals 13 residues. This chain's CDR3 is CASSPLTSHEQYF. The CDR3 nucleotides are TGCGCCAGCAGCCCCCTCACGAGCCACGAGCAGTACTTC.

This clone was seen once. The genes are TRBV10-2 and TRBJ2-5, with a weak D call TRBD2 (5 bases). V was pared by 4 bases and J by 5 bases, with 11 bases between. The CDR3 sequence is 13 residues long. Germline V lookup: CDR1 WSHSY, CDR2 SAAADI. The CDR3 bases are TGCGCCAGCAGTGGCGGGTTCCGGGAGACCCAGTACTTC. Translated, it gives CASSGGFRETQYF.

In nucleotides, the CDR3 is TGTGCCATCAGTGGGGAAGGGCTGCTCTCCCGGGAGCTGTTTTTT. Encoded protein: CAISGEGLLSRELFF. The genes are TRBV10-3 and TRBJ2-2, with D hard to call. There are 15 residues in the CDR3. Germline V gene data show CDR1 as ENHRY and CDR2 as SYGVKD. V gave up 4 bases and J gave up 9 bases, with 18 bases separating them.

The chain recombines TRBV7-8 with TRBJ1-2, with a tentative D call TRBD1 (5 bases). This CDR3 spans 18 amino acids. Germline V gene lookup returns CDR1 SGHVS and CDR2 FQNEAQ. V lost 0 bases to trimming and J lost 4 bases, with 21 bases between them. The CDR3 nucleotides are TGTGCCAGCAGCTTAGCCATCTTTTCCCAGGGCGATAGCTATGGCTACACCTTC. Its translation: CASSLAIFSQGDSYGYTF. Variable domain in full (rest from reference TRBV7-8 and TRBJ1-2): GAGVSQSPRYKVAKRGQDVALRCDPISGHVSLFWYQQALGQGPEFLTYFQNEAQLDKSGLPSDRFFAERPEGSVSTLKIQRTQQEDSAVYLCASSLAIFSQGDSYGYTFGSGTRLTVV.

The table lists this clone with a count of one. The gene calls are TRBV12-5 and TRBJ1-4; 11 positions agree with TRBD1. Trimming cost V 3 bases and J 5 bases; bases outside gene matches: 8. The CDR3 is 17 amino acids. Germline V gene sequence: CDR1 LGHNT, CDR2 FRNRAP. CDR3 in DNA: TGTGCTAGTGGTTTAGGACAGGGGGCTGTAGGGAATGAAAAACTGTTTTTT. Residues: CASGLGQGAVGNEKLFF.

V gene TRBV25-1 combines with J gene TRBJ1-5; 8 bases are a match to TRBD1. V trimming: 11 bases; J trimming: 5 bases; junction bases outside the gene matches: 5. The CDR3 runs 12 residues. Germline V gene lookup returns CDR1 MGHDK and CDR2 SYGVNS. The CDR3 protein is CAAATGDQPQHF. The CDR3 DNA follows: TGTGCCGCCGCGACAGGGGATCAGCCCCAGCATTTT.

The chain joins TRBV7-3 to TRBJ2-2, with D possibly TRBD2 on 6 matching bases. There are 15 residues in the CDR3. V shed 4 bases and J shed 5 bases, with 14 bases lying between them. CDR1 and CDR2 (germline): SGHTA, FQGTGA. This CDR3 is CASSSRLGPTGELFF. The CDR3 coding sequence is TGTGCCAGCAGCTCTCGACTAGGGCCTACCGGGGAGCTGTTTTTT.

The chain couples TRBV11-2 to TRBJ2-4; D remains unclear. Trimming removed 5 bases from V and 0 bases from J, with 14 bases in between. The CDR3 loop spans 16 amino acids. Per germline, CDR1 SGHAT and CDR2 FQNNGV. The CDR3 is CASSPQRVLAKNIQYF. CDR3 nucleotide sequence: TGTGCCAGCAGCCCCCAACGGGTGCTAGCCAAAAACATTCAGTACTTC.

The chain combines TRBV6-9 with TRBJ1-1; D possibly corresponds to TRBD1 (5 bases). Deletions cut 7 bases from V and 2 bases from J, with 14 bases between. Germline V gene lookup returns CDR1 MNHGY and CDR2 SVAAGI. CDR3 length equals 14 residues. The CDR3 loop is CASTPTQGNTEAFF. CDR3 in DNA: TGTGCCAGCACCCCGACGCAGGGAAACACTGAAGCTTTCTTT.

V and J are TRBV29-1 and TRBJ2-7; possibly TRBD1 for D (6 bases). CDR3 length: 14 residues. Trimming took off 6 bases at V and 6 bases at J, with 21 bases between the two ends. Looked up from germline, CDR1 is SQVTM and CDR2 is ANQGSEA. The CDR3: CSVFSDSRGSEQYF. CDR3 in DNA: TGCAGCGTCTTTTCGGACAGTCGGGGATCCGAGCAGTACTTC.

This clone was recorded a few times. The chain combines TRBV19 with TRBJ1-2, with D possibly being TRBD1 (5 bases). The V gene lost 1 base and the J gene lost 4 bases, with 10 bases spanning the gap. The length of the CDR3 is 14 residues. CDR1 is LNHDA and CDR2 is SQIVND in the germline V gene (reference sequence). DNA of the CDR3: TGTGCCAGTAGTATAGTTCAGGGTCTCTATGGCTACACCTTC. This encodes CASSIVQGLYGYTF.

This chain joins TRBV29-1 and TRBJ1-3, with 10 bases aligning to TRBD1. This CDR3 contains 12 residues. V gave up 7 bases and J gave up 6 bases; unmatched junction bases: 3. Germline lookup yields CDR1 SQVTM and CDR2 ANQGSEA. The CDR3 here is CSARQGANTIYF. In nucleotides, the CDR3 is TGCAGCGCTAGACAGGGGGCAAACACCATATATTTT.

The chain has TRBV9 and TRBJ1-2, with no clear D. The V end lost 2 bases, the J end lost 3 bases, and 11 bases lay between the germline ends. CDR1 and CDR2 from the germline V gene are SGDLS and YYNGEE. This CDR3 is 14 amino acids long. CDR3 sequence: CASSVGPDDYGYTF. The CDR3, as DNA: TGTGCCAGCAGCGTCGGACCGGATGACTATGGCTACACCTTC. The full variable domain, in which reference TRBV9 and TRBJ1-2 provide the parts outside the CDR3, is DSGVTQTPKHLITATGQRVTLRCSPRSGDLSVYWYQQSLDQGLQFLIQYYNGEERAKGNILERFSAQQFPDLHSELNLSSLELGDSALYFCASSVGPDDYGYTFGSGTRLTVV.

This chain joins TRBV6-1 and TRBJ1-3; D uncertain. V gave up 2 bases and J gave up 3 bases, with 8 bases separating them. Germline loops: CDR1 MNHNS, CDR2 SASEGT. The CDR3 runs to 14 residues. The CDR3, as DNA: TGTGCCAGCAGTGAATCGGGTTATGGAAACACCATATATTTT. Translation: CASSESGYGNTIYF.

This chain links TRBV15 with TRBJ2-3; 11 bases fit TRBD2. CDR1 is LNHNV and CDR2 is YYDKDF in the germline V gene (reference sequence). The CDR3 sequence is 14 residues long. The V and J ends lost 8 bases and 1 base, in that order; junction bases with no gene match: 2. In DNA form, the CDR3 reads TGTGCCACCGAGGGACTAGCGGGCACAGATACGCAGTATTTT. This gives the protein CATEGLAGTDTQYF.

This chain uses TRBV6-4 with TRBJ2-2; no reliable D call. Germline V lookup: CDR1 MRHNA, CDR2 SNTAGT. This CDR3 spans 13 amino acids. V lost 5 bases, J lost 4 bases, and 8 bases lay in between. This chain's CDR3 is CASSPDTTGELFF. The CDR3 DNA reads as TGTGCCAGCAGTCCCGACACCACCGGGGAGCTGTTTTTT.

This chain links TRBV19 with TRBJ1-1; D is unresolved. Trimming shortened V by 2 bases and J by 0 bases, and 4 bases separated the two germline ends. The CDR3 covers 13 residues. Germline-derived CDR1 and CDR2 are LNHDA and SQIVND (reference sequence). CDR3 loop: CASSIMLNTEAFF. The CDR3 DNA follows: TGTGCCAGTAGTATAATGCTGAACACTGAAGCTTTCTTT.

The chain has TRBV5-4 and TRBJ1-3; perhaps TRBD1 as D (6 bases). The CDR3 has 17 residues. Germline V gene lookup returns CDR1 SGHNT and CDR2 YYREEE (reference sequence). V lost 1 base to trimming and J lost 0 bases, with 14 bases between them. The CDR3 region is CASSLNGGQLSGNTIYF. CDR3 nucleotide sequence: TGTGCCAGCAGCTTGAACGGGGGCCAGCTCTCTGGAAACACCATATATTTT. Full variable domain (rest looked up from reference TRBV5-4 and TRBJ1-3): ETGVTQSPTHLIKTRGQQVTLRCSSQSGHNTVSWYQQALGQGPQFIFQYYREEENGRGNFPPRFSGLQFPNYSSELNVNALELDDSALYLCASSLNGGQLSGNTIYFGEGSWLTVV.